A selection of T cell receptor beta chains follows, all from one sample in a study of regulatory T cells in long-lasting Graves disease. TCRdb processed the multiplex PCR reads anew with MiXCR; each CDR3 protein has one entry. The data contain hundreds of thousands of distinct CDR3 sequences, around 17% of them singletons. The sample also formed part of further work on T cells in Graves' hyperthyroidism and ophthalmopathy.

Source: peripheral blood mononuclear cells (PBMCs), taken at new diagnosis, from a patient treated with antithyroid drugs. Receptors were obtained from a woman younger than 45 with Graves disease. Each CDR3 is given with its conserved first and last residue. The order of the fields is clone size, J gene, D gene, V gene, CDR3 protein, CDR3 DNA. A D gene is named only where the DNA matches it firmly. The listing skips clone size in some rows; elsewhere it reads once, few, many or a size class.

many TRBJ1-2 . TRBV7-9 CASGLVGAGYTF TGTGCCAGCGGACTAGTGGGCGCAGGCTACACCTTC
. TRBJ1-2 . TRBV10-3 CAISEGRLGRGTYGYTF TGTGCCATCAGTGAGGGAAGGTTGGGACGGGGAACATATGGCTACACCTTC
many TRBJ1-1 . TRBV30 CAWRWGGEDTEAFF TGTGCCTGGAGATGGGGAGGGGAGGACACTGAAGCTTTCTTT
few TRBJ1-3 . TRBV28 CASTTPMGNSGNTIYF TGTGCCAGCACTACCCCCATGGGCAACTCTGGAAACACCATATATTTT
many TRBJ1-2 . TRBV6-5 CASSYSLTGNYGYTF TGTGCCAGCAGTTACTCCCTGACCGGGAACTATGGCTACACCTTC
many TRBJ2-7 TRBD2 TRBV28 CASSLSGRARYEQYF TGTGCCAGCAGCCTTAGCGGGAGGGCCAGATACGAGCAGTACTTC
many TRBJ1-5 . TRBV2 CASGGNEGNQPQHF TGTGCCAGCGGGGGGAACGAGGGCAATCAGCCCCAGCATTTT
few TRBJ2-5 . TRBV3-1 CASSQPGTKETQYF TGTGCCAGCAGCCAACCCGGGACCAAAGAGACCCAGTACTTC
many TRBJ1-2 TRBD1 TRBV6-1 CASRLGQGPNYGYTF TGTGCCAGCAGGCTAGGACAGGGCCCAAACTATGGCTACACCTTC
. TRBJ1-6 . TRBV28 CASSLDTRVRVSPLHF TGTGCCAGCAGCCTAGACACACGTGTCCGGGTTTCACCCCTCCACTTT
. TRBJ2-7 . TRBV25-1 CASSRGPGEQYF TGTGCCAGCAGCAGGGGTCCCGGCGAGCAGTACTTC
. TRBJ2-7 TRBD2 TRBV4-2 CASSQGTQREGYEQYF TGTGCCAGCAGCCAAGGCACCCAGCGGGAGGGGTACGAGCAGTACTTC
many TRBJ2-3 . TRBV7-3 CASSAQLADTQYF TGTGCCAGCAGCGCCCAACTAGCAGATACGCAGTATTTT
many TRBJ1-2 TRBD1 TRBV7-2 CASSSPTGGPGSSYTF TGTGCCAGCAGCTCCCCGACAGGGGGCCCAGGAAGTAGCTACACCTTC
many TRBJ1-2 . TRBV5-1 CASSHEPGLLLGYTF TGCGCCAGCAGCCACGAACCGGGACTTCTCTTGGGCTACACCTTC
many TRBJ2-3 . TRBV6-1 CASSEVTRPQYF TGTGCCAGCAGTGAGGTGACCCGGCCCCAGTATTTT
many TRBJ2-3 . TRBV28 CASSEPGTLHTDTQYF TGTGCCAGCAGCGAACCCGGGACTTTACACACAGATACGCAGTATTTT
many TRBJ2-7 . TRBV28 CASSFPGGPADEQYF TGTGCCAGCAGTTTCCCCGGGGGGCCAGCCGACGAGCAGTACTTC
few TRBJ2-7 . TRBV29-1 CSVEGRTNYEQYF TGCAGCGTTGAAGGACGGACAAACTACGAGCAGTACTTC
few TRBJ2-2 TRBD2 TRBV15 CATSRDLAGFHTGELFF TGTGCCACCAGCAGAGATCTAGCGGGATTCCACACCGGGGAGCTGTTTTTT
many TRBJ2-3 . TRBV27 CASSGTGLEGDTQYF TGTGCCAGCAGTGGAACGGGACTGGAGGGAGATACGCAGTATTTT
. TRBJ2-5 . TRBV28 CASSPLILGAGQETQYF TGTGCCAGCAGTCCCCTCATCTTGGGAGCAGGACAAGAGACCCAGTACTTC
many TRBJ2-7 TRBD1 TRBV28 CASWGQPYEQYF TGTGCCAGCTGGGGACAGCCCTACGAGCAGTACTTC
few TRBJ2-3 TRBD2 TRBV28 CASSFSPGGGTDTQYF TGTGCCAGCAGTTTCTCCCCGGGAGGGGGCACAGATACGCAGTATTTT
many TRBJ2-6 . TRBV10-3 CAISDAGPGANVLTF TGTGCCATCAGTGACGCGGGGCCCGGGGCCAACGTCCTGACTTTC
many TRBJ1-1 TRBD1 TRBV11-2 CASSTDRDTEAFF TGTGCCAGCAGCACCGACAGGGACACTGAAGCTTTCTTT
. TRBJ2-2 . TRBV2 CASNFRERTGELFF TGTGCCAGCAACTTCCGGGAACGCACCGGGGAGCTGTTTTTT
. TRBJ1-1 . TRBV4-1 CASRRGVAEAFF TGCGCCAGCAGAAGGGGGGTCGCTGAAGCTTTCTTT